Listed below are T cell receptor beta chains from one sample, sequenced in a study of CXCR3-negative and CXCR3-positive naive CD8 T cells. TCRdb reprocessed the 5' RACE reads, keeping one entry per CDR3 protein, no DNA. This listing includes nearly 110,000 distinct CDR3 sequences. The sample was naive CXCR3+ CD8+ T cells from blood. These receptors came from a human donor in good health. Some clones in this sample may be carry-over from other donors' samples. CDR3s include the opening cysteine and the closing phenylalanine or tryptophan.

v_gene: TRBV4-1
j_gene: TRBJ2-7
CDR3aa: CASSPVTGNSYEQYF

v_gene: TRBV7-9
j_gene: TRBJ2-3
CDR3aa: CASSLAVVDTQYF

v_gene: TRBV29-1
j_gene: TRBJ1-3
CDR3aa: CSVEDYGSGNTIYF

v_gene: TRBV28
j_gene: TRBJ2-7
CDR3aa: CASSLWLGEGYEQYF

v_gene: TRBV7-9
j_gene: TRBJ2-7
CDR3aa: CASSLGIHGGALEYEQYF

v_gene: TRBV12-3/TRBV12-4
j_gene: TRBJ2-1
CDR3aa: CASSTPRGSWNNEQLF

v_gene: TRBV9
j_gene: TRBJ2-2
CDR3aa: CASRGTGGDTGELFF

v_gene: TRBV7-6
j_gene: TRBJ2-7
CDR3aa: CASSLGGGSGWGEQYF

v_gene: TRBV10-3
j_gene: TRBJ2-1
CDR3aa: CAISSRDGDNEQFF

v_gene: TRBV11-2
j_gene: TRBJ1-1
CDR3aa: CASSIRVQDVNTEAFF

v_gene: TRBV28
j_gene: TRBJ2-1
CDR3aa: CASSILAGVYNEQFF

v_gene: TRBV23-1
j_gene: TRBJ2-7
CDR3aa: CASSLPRVYSYEQYF

v_gene: TRBV7-3
j_gene: TRBJ2-1
CDR3aa: CASSATSGGDNEQFF

v_gene: TRBV9
j_gene: TRBJ1-1
CDR3aa: CASSVPGAEAFF

v_gene: TRBV5-1
j_gene: TRBJ2-5
CDR3aa: CASSLRVLYQETQYF

v_gene: TRBV7-9
j_gene: TRBJ1-5
CDR3aa: CASSLSDLNQPQHF

v_gene: TRBV7-3
j_gene: TRBJ2-7
CDR3aa: CASSFASGTYEQYF

v_gene: TRBV7-3
j_gene: TRBJ2-7
CDR3aa: CASSFLSGLAGGDRYEQYF

v_gene: TRBV7-6
j_gene: TRBJ2-5
CDR3aa: CASSFLLVAPSETQYF

v_gene: TRBV4-1
j_gene: TRBJ1-4
CDR3aa: CASSEGDVLNEKLYF

v_gene: TRBV7-9
j_gene: TRBJ2-7
CDR3aa: CASSLLGQGVYEQYF

v_gene: TRBV30
j_gene: TRBJ2-2
CDR3aa: CAWSVPGTSGSIANTGELFF

v_gene: TRBV27
j_gene: TRBJ2-7
CDR3aa: CASSLGTGTREQYF

v_gene: TRBV5-1
j_gene: TRBJ2-1
CDR3aa: CASLAEKSSYNEQFF

v_gene: TRBV7-9
j_gene: TRBJ2-1
CDR3aa: CASSTGLAGGSVLNEQFF

v_gene: TRBV27
j_gene: TRBJ2-3
CDR3aa: CASSLTSGGTRGDTQYF

v_gene: TRBV11-2
j_gene: TRBJ2-1
CDR3aa: CASSLVVGEQFF

v_gene: TRBV10-3
j_gene: TRBJ2-7
CDR3aa: CAISETGLYEQYF

v_gene: TRBV9
j_gene: TRBJ1-2
CDR3aa: CASSPRDTIYGYTF

v_gene: TRBV7-9
j_gene: TRBJ2-7
CDR3aa: CASSLSPDRGTPEQYF

v_gene: TRBV2
j_gene: TRBJ2-3
CDR3aa: CASSEAGTGGTDTQYF

v_gene: TRBV7-9
j_gene: TRBJ2-7
CDR3aa: CASSLALKYEQYF

v_gene: TRBV4-1
j_gene: TRBJ2-7
CDR3aa: CASSQDPGQLYGEQYF

v_gene: TRBV6-2/TRBV6-3
j_gene: TRBJ2-7
CDR3aa: CASSSNRESTYEQYF

v_gene: TRBV10-3
j_gene: TRBJ2-7
CDR3aa: CAISDGGATYEQYF

v_gene: TRBV29-1
j_gene: TRBJ1-2
CDR3aa: CSVEGLYGYTF

v_gene: TRBV12-2
j_gene: TRBJ2-1
CDR3aa: CASRLAALAGGEQFF

v_gene: TRBV5-1
j_gene: TRBJ2-7
CDR3aa: CASSFLGIEQYF

v_gene: TRBV4-3
j_gene: TRBJ2-1
CDR3aa: CASSPDPGPNLYNEQFF

v_gene: TRBV25-1
j_gene: TRBJ2-2
CDR3aa: CASSGSRSTGELFF

v_gene: TRBV9
j_gene: TRBJ2-1
CDR3aa: CASSVAGDSYNEQFF

v_gene: TRBV5-1
j_gene: TRBJ1-1
CDR3aa: CASSELIGGTYQAFF

v_gene: TRBV7-9
j_gene: TRBJ2-2
CDR3aa: CASSLARGRPNTGELFF

v_gene: TRBV11-2
j_gene: TRBJ2-7
CDR3aa: CASSLHHEQYF